Presented here are 10 T cell receptor beta chains from one specimen sequenced in a study of technical replicates of blood from a few donors. Sequencing used immunoSEQ multiplex PCR; TCRdb keeps in-frame clones, though not all of them. The sample lists over 75,000 clones, 95% to 97% occurring once. The sample comprised T cells isolated from PBMCs. These receptors originate from a human donor in good health.

This chain links TRBV6-5 with TRBJ1-4; D is uncertain. The CDR3 is 16 amino acids. Trimming stripped 2 bases from V and 0 bases from J, with 10 bases between. Germline CDR1 reads MNHEY; CDR2 reads SVGAGI. The CDR3 loop is CASSYSSTTTNEKLFF. CDR3 nucleotide sequence: TGTGCCAGCAGTTACAGTTCGACAACAACTAATGAAAAACTGTTTTTT.

This chain's CDR3 is CASSESFGVANGYTF. The CDR3 coding sequence is TGTGCCAGCAGTGAGTCCTTCGGAGTTGCCAATGGCTACACCTTC. This chain connects TRBV6-1 to TRBJ1-2; unclear D gene. CDR1 MNHNS and CDR2 SASEGT come from the germline V gene. V gave up 3 bases and J gave up 6 bases, with 17 bases separating them. The CDR3 has 15 amino acids.

This sequence joins TRBV28 and TRBJ2-1; D gene ambiguous. The germline V gene has CDR1 MDHEN and CDR2 SYDVKM. The V end was cut by 3 bases, the J end by 2 bases, with 14 bases between. The CDR3 is 16 amino acids. In nucleotides, the CDR3 is TGTGCCAGCAGTTTGACAAGTCCAATCCCCTACAATGAGCAGTTCTTC. Encoded protein: CASSLTSPIPYNEQFF.

The CDR3 DNA reads as TGTGCCAGCAGTGAAGCCCTCCTAGGCTCGGGCTACAATGAGCAGTTCTTC. It specifies CASSEALLGSGYNEQFF. The chain employs TRBV2 and TRBJ2-1; D call uncertain. Germline V gives CDR1 SNHLY, CDR2 FYNNEI. Trimming cost V 0 bases and J 3 bases, with 15 bases left between them. CDR3 size: 17 residues. Full variable domain (outside the CDR3, taken from reference TRBV2 and TRBJ2-1): EPEVTQTPSHQVTQMGQEVILRCVPISNHLYFYWYRQILGQKVEFLVSFYNNEISEKSEIFDDQFSVERPDGSNFTLKIRSTKLEDSAMYFCASSEALLGSGYNEQFFGPGTRLTVL.

In DNA, the CDR3 is TGTGCCAGCAGCGTGGACAGGGTTGAGGAAAAACTGTTTTTT. Translation: CASSVDRVEEKLFF. The chain employs TRBV5-6 and TRBJ1-4; TRBD1 aligns across 8 bases. The CDR3 length is 14 residues. V shed 4 bases and J 8 bases; nucleotides not matched to a gene: 7. The germline CDR1 and CDR2 sequences are SGHDT and YYEEEE.

V is TRBV7-8 and J is TRBJ1-1; possible D gene TRBD1, 5 bases. The CDR3 is 14 amino acids. The V gene lost 2 bases and the J gene lost 4 bases, with 11 bases spanning the gap. Germline V lookup: CDR1 SGHVS, CDR2 FQNEAQ. CDR3 nucleotides: TGTGCCAGCAGCTTAAATGGGGCAGCCACTGAAGCTTTCTTT. Its protein is CASSLNGAATEAFF.

The rearrangement uses TRBV7-3 and TRBJ1-2, with a weak D call TRBD1 (6 bases). Germline V gene data show CDR1 as SGHTA and CDR2 as FQGTGA. The length of the CDR3 is 13 residues. V was cut by 2 bases and J by 7 bases, with 11 bases left in between. The CDR3 is CASSLEGGIGYTF. CDR3 nucleotide sequence: TGTGCCAGCAGCTTAGAGGGGGGGATTGGCTACACCTTC.

This clone has a single count. The V gene is TRBV9, the J gene TRBJ2-2; 7 nucleotides agree with TRBD2. The CDR3 contains 12 residues. The germline V gene encodes CDR1 SGDLS and CDR2 YYNGEE. Trimming at V came to 9 bases and at J to 4 bases, leaving 3 bases not matched to a gene. This CDR3 reads CATSGSTGELFF. CDR3 DNA sequence: TGTGCCACTAGCGGCAGCACCGGGGAGCTGTTTTTT.

The chain carries TRBV19 and TRBJ1-1; TRBD1 matches 7 bases. The CDR3 is 13 amino acids. After removal of 9 bases from V and 5 bases from J, the junction contained 9 bases not matched to a gene. Germline lookup yields CDR1 LNHDA and CDR2 SQIVND (reference sequence). The CDR3 spells CASQTGHLTEAFF. The CDR3 DNA is TGTGCCAGCCAGACAGGGCACCTTACTGAAGCTTTCTTT.

The chain links TRBV9 to TRBJ2-3; D is ambiguous. Looked up from germline, CDR1 is SGDLS and CDR2 is YYNGEE. V dropped 4 bases and J dropped 2 bases, with 17 bases sitting between them. There are 16 residues in the CDR3. CDR3: CASSPVGSSITDTQYF. The DNA of the CDR3 is TGTGCCAGCAGCCCGGTAGGTAGCAGCATCACAGATACGCAGTATTTT. Full variable domain (missing parts from reference TRBV9 and TRBJ2-3): DSGVTQTPKHLITATGQRVTLRCSPRSGDLSVYWYQQSLDQGLQFLIQYYNGEERAKGNILERFSAQQFPDLHSELNLSSLELGDSALYFCASSPVGSSITDTQYFGPGTRLTVL.